Listed here are 19 T cell receptor beta chains from one sample, sequenced in a study of cytomegalovirus exposure and HLA in healthy donors. A multiplex PCR was run with 60 Vbeta primers and 13 Jbeta primers. Clones were read by immunoSEQ multiplex PCR, and TCRdb kept only the in-frame ones, dropping some. The sample has roughly 150,000 clones, approximately 88% seen once. Sequencing was carried out using PBMCs. All receptors come from a boy between 2 and 10 years old in good health and CMV-seronegative.

The rearrangement joins TRBV5-5 to TRBJ2-7, with TRBD2 identical over 15 bases. Unmatched junction bases numbered 3, after V lost 3 bases and J lost 5 bases. Germline CDR1 reads SGHKS; CDR2 reads YYEKEE (reference sequence). The CDR3 is 15 residues long. The DNA of the CDR3 is TGTGCCAGCAGCTCGGGACTAGCGGGAGGTAACGAGCAGTACTTC. Its translation is CASSSGLAGGNEQYF.

The chain joins TRBV19 to TRBJ1-1, with D possibly TRBD1 on 5 matching bases. V lost 3 bases to trimming and J lost 4 bases, with 9 bases between them. Germline CDR1 LNHDA, CDR2 SQIVND (reference sequence). This CDR3 contains 13 residues. CDR3 region: CASSIRRGTEAFF. CDR3 sequence (DNA): TGTGCCAGTAGTATTCGTAGGGGCACTGAAGCTTTCTTT.

This sequence joins TRBV5-1 and TRBJ2-5, with D unclear. With 0 bases removed from V and 2 bases from J, the gap between germline ends came to 11 bases. Germline CDR1 reads SGHRS; CDR2 reads YFSETQ. This CDR3 is 15 amino acids long. CDR3 sequence: CASSLAGSEQETQYF. The CDR3 DNA follows: TGCGCCAGCAGCTTGGCCGGGTCGGAACAAGAGACCCAGTACTTC.

The chain joins TRBV25-1 to TRBJ2-1; a weak D match, TRBD2 (5 bases). The CDR3 covers 14 residues. Germline V gene data show CDR1 as MGHDK and CDR2 as SYGVNS. The V end was cut by 7 bases, the J end by 0 bases, with 10 bases between. In DNA form, the CDR3 reads TGTGCCAGCACGGGGAGCTCCTCCTACAATGAGCAGTTCTTC. It is translated as CASTGSSSYNEQFF.

A few counts support this clone. The chain recombines TRBV5-1 with TRBJ1-2; a weak D match, TRBD1 (6 bases). The length of the CDR3 is 15 residues. Germline V gene sequence: CDR1 SGHRS, CDR2 YFSETQ. Trimming took 4 bases from V and 6 from J, leaving 19 bases between them. The CDR3 nucleotides are TGCGCCAGCAGCCCCTCGACAGGACAATGGGATGGCTACACCTTC. It yields the protein CASSPSTGQWDGYTF.

This chain joins TRBV25-1 and TRBJ1-1; 7 positions match TRBD1. Germline trimming cut 3 bases from V and 13 bases from J; bases unmatched to any gene: 8. There are 12 residues in the CDR3. In germline, CDR1 is MGHDK, CDR2 SYGVNS. The CDR3 loop is CASSDLTGKGFF. As DNA, the CDR3 is TGTGCCAGCAGTGATTTGACAGGGAAAGGTTTCTTT. Together with reference TRBV25-1 and TRBJ1-1, the CDR3 gives the full variable domain: EADIYQTPRYLVIGTGKKITLECSQTMGHDKMYWYQQDPGMELHLIHYSYGVNSTEKGDLSSESTVSRIRTEHFPLTLESARPSHTSQYLCASSDLTGKGFFGQGTRLTVV.

The V call is TRBV5-4, the J call TRBJ1-2, with D perhaps matching TRBD1 (6 bases). Deletions cut 0 bases from V and 1 base from J, with 7 bases between. The length of the CDR3 is 14 residues. CDR1 SGHNT and CDR2 YYREEE come from the germline V gene (reference sequence). CDR3 in DNA: TGTGCCAGCAGCTTGGGGACAGTTAACTATGGCTACACCTTC. Residues: CASSLGTVNYGYTF.

The chain is built from TRBV18 and TRBJ1-2; tentatively, D is TRBD1 (6 bases). The germline V gene encodes CDR1 KGHSH and CDR2 LQKENI. Trimming took off 6 bases at V and 4 bases at J, with 18 bases between the two ends. The CDR3 has 15 residues. CDR3 residues: CASSPKGHGLYGYTF. CDR3 coding DNA: TGTGCCAGCTCGCCAAAGGGACATGGCCTCTATGGCTACACCTTC.

Written as DNA, the CDR3 is TGCGCCAGCAGCCCCAGAAGAGGGCCTTTGAACACTGAAGCTTTCTTT. The encoded protein is CASSPRRGPLNTEAFF. This chain connects TRBV4-3 to TRBJ1-1; D is unclear. Trimming removed 4 bases at V and 0 bases at J, with 15 bases between. The germline V gene has CDR1 LGHNA and CDR2 YSLEER. This CDR3 comprises 16 residues.

J is TRBJ2-7 and V is TRBV30; a possible D gene is TRBD1 (5 bases). Per the germline V gene, CDR1 is GTSNPN and CDR2 is SVGIG (reference sequence). The CDR3 is 12 amino acids. Trimming shortened V by 4 bases and J by 2 bases, and 9 bases separated the two germline ends. The CDR3 loop reads CAWKIGAYEQYF. In DNA, the CDR3 is TGTGCCTGGAAGATAGGGGCCTACGAGCAGTACTTC.

The V and J genes are TRBV19 and TRBJ1-2; 10 bases map to TRBD1. Unmatched junction bases numbered 10, after V lost 8 bases and J lost 4 bases. CDR1 is LNHDA, CDR2 SQIVND, per germline (reference sequence). This CDR3 region has 15 residues. The CDR3 protein is CASRDRGGGSYGYTF. Written as DNA, the CDR3 is TGTGCCAGTCGGGACAGGGGCGGAGGGAGCTATGGCTACACCTTC.

V usage is TRBV9 and J usage is TRBJ2-3, with a tentative D call TRBD2 (6 bases). CDR1 and CDR2 from the germline V gene are SGDLS and YYNGEE. Between the trimmed V and J ends, which lost 3 bases and 5 bases, there was a span of 19 bases. There are 16 residues in the CDR3. CDR3 loop: CASSAEGSAVQDTQYF. The CDR3 DNA reads TGTGCCAGCAGCGCGGAGGGTTCGGCGGTTCAAGATACGCAGTATTTT.

This clone was recorded only once. Germline and junction disagree at one end, which may indicate a read error. CDR3 nucleotide sequence: TGTGCCGGCAGCGTGGGACAGGGGAACCAAGAGACCCAGTACTTC. Translation: CAGSVGQGNQETQYF. This chain joins TRBV5-6 and TRBJ2-5, with 10 bases lining up with TRBD1. CDR1 is SGHDT, CDR2 YYEEEE, per germline. The CDR3 sequence is 15 residues long.

The CDR3 region is CASTLRGVKGRYEQYV. CDR3 nucleotides: TGCGCCAGCACCCTCCGAGGGGTCAAAGGGAGGTACGAGCAGTACGTC. This chain joins TRBV23-1 and TRBJ2-7, with D possibly matching TRBD2 (6 bases). TRBV23-1 is an ORF for which the function is uncertain. The CDR3 is 16 residues long. The V and J ends lost 7 bases and 4 bases respectively, with 23 bases between them.

This clone appeared a single time. One junction end disagrees with the germline gene, perhaps due to a read error. The rearrangement links TRBV7-7 to TRBJ2-1; 7 bases agree with TRBD2. The germline V gene has CDR1 SSHAT and CDR2 FNYEAQ (reference sequence). The CDR3 spans 13 residues. The CDR3 loop is CASSPGLTNEQFF. The CDR3 region has the DNA TGTGCTAGCAGCCCGGGACTAACTAATGAGCAGTTCTTC.

The rearrangement uses TRBV19 and TRBJ1-2; D gene ambiguous. The CDR3 loop spans 13 amino acids. CDR1 LNHDA and CDR2 SQIVND come from the germline V gene (reference sequence). With 4 bases removed from V and 5 bases from J, the gap between germline ends came to 11 bases. CDR3 residues: CASSRTPPYGYTF. CDR3 nucleotides: TGTGCCAGTAGTAGAACACCCCCTTATGGCTACACCTTC.

This chain uses TRBV5-4 with TRBJ2-2, with D maybe TRBD2 (6 bases). CDR1 SGHNT and CDR2 YYREEE come from the germline V gene (reference sequence). The V end lost 3 bases, the J end lost 8 bases, and 8 bases lay between the germline ends. The CDR3 runs to 12 residues. CDR3 protein: CASSSAGGELFF. Here the CDR3 DNA reads TGTGCCAGCAGCTCGGCGGGGGGGGAGCTGTTTTTT.

The chain joins TRBV6-5 to TRBJ2-2, with D perhaps TRBD2 (5 bases). This CDR3 has 15 residues. V gave up 7 bases and J gave up 4 bases, with 16 bases separating them. Looked up from germline, CDR1 is MNHEY and CDR2 is SVGAGI. DNA for the CDR3: TGTGCCAGCACCGCGGGCGGTATGGGCACCGGGGAGCTGTTTTTT. Protein product: CASTAGGMGTGELFF.

The J gene is TRBJ2-1, the V gene TRBV7-8; 11 bases are shared with TRBD2. Germline CDR1 SGHVS, CDR2 FQNEAQ. J lost 0 bases, V lost 3 bases, and 7 bases had no gene match. This CDR3 has 18 residues. CDR3 residues: CASSLRTSGLSSYNEQFF. DNA for the CDR3: TGTGCCAGCAGCTTGCGGACTAGCGGGTTAAGCTCCTACAATGAGCAGTTCTTC.